This TCR beta chain was sequenced for a study of PD-1 blockade in classical Hodgkin lymphoma. Sequenced by immunoSEQ multiplex PCR; TCRdb stores in-frame clones only, minus some. There are around 2,600 clones in the sample; around 85% occur only once, and about 1.5% lies in the top ten. As to this clone: Its antigen is unidentified.

Study results and limitations: Lower baseline TCR diversity was reported for newly diagnosed patients than for healthy donors. The baseline diversity of complete responders showed similarity to that of newly diagnosed patients. Among the patients, those starting nivolumab under 1 year after ASCT were excluded. Nothing has yet pinned down what causes the repertoire differences, possibly disease activity or prior therapy.

V lost 2 bases, J lost 6 bases, and 5 bases stayed unmatched. CDR3 size: 15 residues. Germline CDR1 reads MNHEY; CDR2 reads SMNVEV (reference sequence). Exposure to brentuximab vedotin varied, and each patient had relapsed following autologous stem cell transplantation. Thawed PBMCs yielded CD4+ T cells through magnetic negative selection. The specimen comprised CD4+ T cells from blood, sampled at baseline. This TCR came from a human donor with classical Hodgkin lymphoma. The V and J genes are TRBV27 and TRBJ1-5, with 9 bases aligning to TRBD1. The CDR3 DNA reads TGTGCCAGCAGTTTAAAGGGGACAGGGAGTCAGCCCCAGCATTTT. Translated, it gives CASSLKGTGSQPQHF.